The clone carrying this T cell receptor beta chain has a handful of counts. The target antigen is unknown. Described time point: newly diagnosed GD, antithyroid drugs for less than 3 months. RNA extracted from PBMCs served as the sequencing template. Construction of the TCR beta libraries employed iRepertoire HTBI primers in conjunction with Arm-PCR of CDR3 regions. Each CDR3 protein gets one entry after TCRdb re-called the multiplex PCR reads with MiXCR. Of around 460,000 distinct CDR3 sequences listed, around 13% are singletons. The sample is drawn from a study of regulatory T cells in long-lasting Graves disease. Trimming cost V 4 bases and J 3 bases, with 19 bases left between them. Germline V gives CDR1 LGHDT, CDR2 YNNKEL (reference sequence). There are 17 residues in the CDR3. Regarding the study as a whole: Repertoires from persistent disease leaned toward TRBV28, TRBJ1-2 and TRBJ2-5.

These data were also reused for a study on T cells in Graves' hyperthyroidism and ophthalmopathy.

The sequence derives from a woman between 50 and 59 years old with Graves disease. The chain is built from TRBV3-1 and TRBJ1-5; no definite D call. The sample consisted of peripheral blood mononuclear cells (PBMCs), taken at new diagnosis, from a patient treated with antithyroid drugs. Here the CDR3 DNA reads TGTGCCAGCAGCCCGGACCTCCTCGACGGAAACAATCAGCCCCAGCATTTT. This codes for CASSPDLLDGNNQPQHF. Variable domain in full (rest from reference TRBV3-1 and TRBJ1-5): DTAVSQTPKYLVTQMGNDKSIKCEQNLGHDTMYWYKQDSKKFLKIMFSYNNKELIINETVPNRFSPKSPDKAHLNLHINSLELGDSAVYFCASSPDLLDGNNQPQHFGDGTRLSIL.